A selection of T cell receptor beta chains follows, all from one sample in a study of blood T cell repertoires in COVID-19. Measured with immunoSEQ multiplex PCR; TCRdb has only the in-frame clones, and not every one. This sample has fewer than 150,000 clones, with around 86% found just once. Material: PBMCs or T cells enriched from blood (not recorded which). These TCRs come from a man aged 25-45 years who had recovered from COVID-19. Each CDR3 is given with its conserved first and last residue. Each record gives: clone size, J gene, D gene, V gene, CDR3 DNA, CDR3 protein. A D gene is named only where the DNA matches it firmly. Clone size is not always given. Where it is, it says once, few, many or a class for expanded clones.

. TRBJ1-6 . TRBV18 TGTGCCAGTGTAGAGGGACAAGGTTCACCCCTCCACTTT CASVEGQGSPLHF
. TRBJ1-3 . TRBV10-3 TGTGCCATCAGTGGAATTACAGGGCTGGGCGGAAACACCATATATTTT CAISGITGLGGNTIYF
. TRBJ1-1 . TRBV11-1 TGTGCCAGCAGCTTAGAAACCTGGACAGAGAACACTGAAGCTTTCTTT CASSLETWTENTEAFF
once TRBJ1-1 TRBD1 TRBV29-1 TGCAGCGCCGAGACAGGGAGGTTAACTGAAGCTTTCTTT CSAETGRLTEAFF
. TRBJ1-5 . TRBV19 TGTGCCAGTAGTATAGTTCCAGGGGGCAATCAGCCCCAGCATTTT CASSIVPGGNQPQHF
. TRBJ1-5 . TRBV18 TGTGCCAGCTCAGCCGGGAGCGTCAATCAGCCCCAGCATTTT CASSAGSVNQPQHF
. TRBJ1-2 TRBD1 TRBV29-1 TGCAGCGTTGACCAGGGGGCCTATGGCTACACCTTC CSVDQGAYGYTF
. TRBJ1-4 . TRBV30 TGTGCCTGGAGTGGGGCGCCAACTAATGAAAAACTGTTTTTT CAWSGAPTNEKLFF
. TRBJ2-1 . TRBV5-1 TGCGCCAGCAGCCCCCTTCTCGATGAGCAGTTCTTC CASSPLLDEQFF
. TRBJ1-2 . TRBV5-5 TGTGCCAGCAGCTTGCGGTTGGGAGGGCACGGCTACACCTTC CASSLRLGGHGYTF
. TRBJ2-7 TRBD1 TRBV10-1 TGCGCCAGCAGCAAGACAGGGTCTGAGCAGTACTTC CASSKTGSEQYF
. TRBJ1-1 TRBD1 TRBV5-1 TGCGCCAGCAGTTCGACAGGGGGCTTTACTGAAGCTTTCTTT CASSSTGGFTEAFF
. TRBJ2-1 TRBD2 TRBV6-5 TGTGCCAGCAGTTACGGGACTAGCGGGAGGAGAAATGAGCAGTTCTTC CASSYGTSGRRNEQFF
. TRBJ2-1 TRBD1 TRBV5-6 TGTGCCAGCAGCTGGACAGGGGCCCGAATCAGTGAGCAGTTCTTC CASSWTGARISEQFF
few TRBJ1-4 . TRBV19 TGTGCCAGTAGTAGCCGGGACACTTTCGATGAAAAACTGTTTTTT CASSSRDTFDEKLFF
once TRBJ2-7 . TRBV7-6 TGTGCCAGCAGTCTACAAAGAGGCGGGAACAGCTCCTACGAGCAGTACTTC CASSLQRGGNSSYEQYF
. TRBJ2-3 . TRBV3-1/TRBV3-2 TGTGCCAGCAGCGGGGGGAAACCCTCCGGTACGCAGTATTTT CASSGGKPSGTQYF
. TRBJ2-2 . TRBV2 TGTGCCAGCACCATGACTAGACCTTCCACCGGGGAGCTGTTTTTT CASTMTRPSTGELFF
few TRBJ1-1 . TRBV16 TGTGCCAGCAGCCAATCGCAGGGCATGAACACTGAAGCTTTCTTT CASSQSQGMNTEAFF
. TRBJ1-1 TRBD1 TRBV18 TGTGCCAGCTCAGGACAGGAGAACACTGAAGCTTTCTTT CASSGQENTEAFF
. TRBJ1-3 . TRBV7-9 TGTGCCAGCAGCTTACGGGGGGCCAGTGGAAACACCATATATTTT CASSLRGASGNTIYF
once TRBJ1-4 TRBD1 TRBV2 TGTGCCAGCAGTGGGAGACAGGGCTCTAATGAAAAACTGTTTTTT CASSGRQGSNEKLFF
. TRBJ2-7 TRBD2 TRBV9 TGTGCCAGCAGCATCGGCGGTAGCGGGGCCTACGAGCAGTACTTC CASSIGGSGAYEQYF
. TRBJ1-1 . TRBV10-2 TGCGCCAGCAGCCGGGAACCCCTGAACACTGAAGCTTTCTTT CASSREPLNTEAFF
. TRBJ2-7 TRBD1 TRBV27 TGTGCCAGCAAACGGACAGGGGCCTACGAGCAGTACTTC CASKRTGAYEQYF
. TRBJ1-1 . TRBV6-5 TGTGCCAGCAGTTACTCGAGGCGGGTGACTGAAGCTTTCTTT CASSYSRRVTEAFF
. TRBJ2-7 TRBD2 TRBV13 TGTGCCAGCAGCTCAGGACTAGCGGTCTCCTACGAGCAGTACTTC CASSSGLAVSYEQYF
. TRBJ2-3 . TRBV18 TGTGCCAGCTCACCTCAAGCGGGCACAGATACGCAGTATTTT CASSPQAGTDTQYF
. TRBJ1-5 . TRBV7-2 TGTGCCAGCAGCTCCACATTTTATCAGCCCCAGCATTTT CASSSTFYQPQHF
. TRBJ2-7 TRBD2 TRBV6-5 TGTGCCTCCGGGGCAGCGGGACCCTACGAGCAGTACTTC CASGAAGPYEQYF
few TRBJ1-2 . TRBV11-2 TGTGCCAGCAGCTTAGATAGAACAGGCGGCTATGGCTACACCTTC CASSLDRTGGYGYTF
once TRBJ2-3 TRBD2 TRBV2 TGTGCCAGCAGTGCTCGAGCGGGGGGACCGATAGATACGCAGTATTTT CASSARAGGPIDTQYF
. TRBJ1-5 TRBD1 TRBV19 TGTGCCAGTAGCGAACAGGGGAGAGTACATCAGCCCCAGCATTTT CASSEQGRVHQPQHF
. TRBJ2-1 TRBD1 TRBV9 TGTGCCAGCAGCGTAGAGACAGGGGCGTACAATGAGCAGTTCTTC CASSVETGAYNEQFF
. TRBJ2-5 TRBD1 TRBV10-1 TGCGCCAGCAGTGAGTCTAAGAGACAGGGGGCCGGGGAGACCCAGTACTTC CASSESKRQGAGETQYF
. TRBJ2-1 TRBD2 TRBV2 TGTGCCAGCAGTGAACCGGGAGGGGCGCCACCCTACAATGAGCAGTTCTTC CASSEPGGAPPYNEQFF
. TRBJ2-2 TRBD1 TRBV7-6 TGTGCCAGCAGCCAATGGTCCGGGACAGGGACCGGGGAGCTGTTTTTT CASSQWSGTGTGELFF
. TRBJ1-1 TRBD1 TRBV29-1 TGCAGCGTGGGGAACCGGGACAGGGAGGGCCCTGAAGCTTTCTTT CSVGNRDREGPEAFF
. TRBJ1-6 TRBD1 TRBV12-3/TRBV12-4 TGTGCCATCTCACAGGGGGGGAATTCACCCCTCCACTTT CAISQGGNSPLHF
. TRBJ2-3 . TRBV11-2 TGTGCCAGCAGCTTAGACAGGGGACGTGCAGATACGCAGTATTTT CASSLDRGRADTQYF
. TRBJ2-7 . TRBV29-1 TGCAGCGTTGAAGGACTAGGTCCGTATAACGAGCAGTACTTC CSVEGLGPYNEQYF
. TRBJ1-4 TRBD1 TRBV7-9 TGTGCCAGCAGCTTATACGGGACAGGGGGCGAAGATGAAAAACTGTTTTTT CASSLYGTGGEDEKLFF
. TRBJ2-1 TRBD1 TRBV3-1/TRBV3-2 TGTGCCAGCAGCCGTTCCGGGACAGGGAAGGTAAATGAGCAGTTCTTC CASSRSGTGKVNEQFF
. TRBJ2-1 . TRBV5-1 TGCGCCAGCAGCTCATCCACCGGGGATGTGAATGAGCAGTTCTTC CASSSSTGDVNEQFF
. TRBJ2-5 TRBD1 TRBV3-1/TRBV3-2 TGTGCCAGCAGCCGATCGGAAGGGGGCCTAAAAGAGACCCAGTACTTC CASSRSEGGLKETQYF
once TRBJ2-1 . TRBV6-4 TGTGCCAGCAGTGACTCGGGAAGGGGTGAGCAGTTCTTC CASSDSGRGEQFF
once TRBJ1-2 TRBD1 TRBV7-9 TGTGCCAGCAGCTTAGCTCGCCTAACAGGGGACGGCTACACCTTC CASSLARLTGDGYTF
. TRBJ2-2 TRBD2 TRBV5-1 TGCGCCAGCACTAGCGGGACCACCGGGGAGCTGTTTTTT CASTSGTTGELFF
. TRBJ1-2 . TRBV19 TGTGCCAGTAGTAAAAGGGGGGGTGTTGACTATGGCTACACCTTC CASSKRGGVDYGYTF
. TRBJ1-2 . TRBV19 TGTGCCAGTAGTACTCCCGGGGGGGAGCATGGCTACACCTTC CASSTPGGEHGYTF
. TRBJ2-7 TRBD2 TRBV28 TGTGCCAGCAGTTTGGGGGGGTGGTACGAGCAGTACTTC CASSLGGWYEQYF
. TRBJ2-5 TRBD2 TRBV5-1 TGCGCCAGCAGCTTCGGCGGGGGGGCCGAGGAGACCCAGTACTTC CASSFGGGAEETQYF